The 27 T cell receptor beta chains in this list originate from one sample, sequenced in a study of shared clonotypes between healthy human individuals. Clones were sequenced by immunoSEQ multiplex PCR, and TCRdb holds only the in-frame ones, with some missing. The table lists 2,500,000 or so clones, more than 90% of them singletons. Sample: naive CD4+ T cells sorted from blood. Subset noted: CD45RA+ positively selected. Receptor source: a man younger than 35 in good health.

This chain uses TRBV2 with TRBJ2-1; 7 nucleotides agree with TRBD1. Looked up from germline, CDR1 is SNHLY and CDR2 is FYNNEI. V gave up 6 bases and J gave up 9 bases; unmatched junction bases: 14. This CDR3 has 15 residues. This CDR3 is CASSRQGALNVEQFF. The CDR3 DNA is TGTGCCAGCAGCCGACAGGGAGCTTTAAACGTTGAGCAGTTCTTC.

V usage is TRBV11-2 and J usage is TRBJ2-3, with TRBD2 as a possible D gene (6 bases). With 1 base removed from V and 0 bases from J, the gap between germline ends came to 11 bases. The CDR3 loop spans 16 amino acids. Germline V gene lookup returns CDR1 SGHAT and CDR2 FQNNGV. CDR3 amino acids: CASSLVARGSTDTQYF. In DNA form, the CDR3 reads TGTGCCAGCAGCTTAGTGGCTCGGGGGAGCACAGATACGCAGTATTTT.

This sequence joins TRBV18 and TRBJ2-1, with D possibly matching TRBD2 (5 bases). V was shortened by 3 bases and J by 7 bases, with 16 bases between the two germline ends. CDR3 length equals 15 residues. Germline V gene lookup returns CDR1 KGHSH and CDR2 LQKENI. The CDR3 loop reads CASSPRHEGINEQFF. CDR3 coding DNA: TGTGCCAGCTCACCTCGGCACGAGGGAATAAATGAGCAGTTCTTC.

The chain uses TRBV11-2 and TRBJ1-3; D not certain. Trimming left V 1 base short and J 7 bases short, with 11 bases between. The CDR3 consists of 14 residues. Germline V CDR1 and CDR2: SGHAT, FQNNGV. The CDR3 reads CASSLGPTANTIYF. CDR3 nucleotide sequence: TGTGCCAGCAGCTTAGGGCCAACCGCCAACACCATATATTTT.

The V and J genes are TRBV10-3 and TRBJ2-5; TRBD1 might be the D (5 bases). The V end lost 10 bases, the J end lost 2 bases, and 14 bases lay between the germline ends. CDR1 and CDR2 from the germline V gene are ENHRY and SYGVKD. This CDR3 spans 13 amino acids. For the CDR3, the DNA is TGTGCCACCGCTAGGGGTCTACAAGAGACCCAGTACTTC. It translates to CATARGLQETQYF.

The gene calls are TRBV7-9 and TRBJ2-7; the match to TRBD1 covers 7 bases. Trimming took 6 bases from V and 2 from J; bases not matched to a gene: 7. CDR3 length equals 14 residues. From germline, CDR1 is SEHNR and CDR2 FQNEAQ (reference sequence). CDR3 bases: TGTGCCAGCAGTTATGACAGGGTCGCCTACGAGCAGTACTTC. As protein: CASSYDRVAYEQYF.

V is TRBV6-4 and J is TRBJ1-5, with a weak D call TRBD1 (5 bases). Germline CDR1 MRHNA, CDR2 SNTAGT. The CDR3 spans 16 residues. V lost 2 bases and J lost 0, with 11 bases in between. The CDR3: CASSDTGRNSNQPQHF. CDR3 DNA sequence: TGTGCCAGCAGTGACACAGGACGGAATAGCAATCAGCCCCAGCATTTT.

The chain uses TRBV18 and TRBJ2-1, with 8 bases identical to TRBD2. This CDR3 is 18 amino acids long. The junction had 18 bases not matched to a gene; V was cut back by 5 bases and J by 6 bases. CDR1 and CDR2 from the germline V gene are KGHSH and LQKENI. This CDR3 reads CASSVSEGVLAGTNEQFF. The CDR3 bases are TGTGCCAGCTCAGTCTCCGAGGGGGTTCTAGCGGGTACCAATGAGCAGTTCTTC.

The CDR3 DNA is TGTGCCATCAGTGATTCCGGGTCCACAAACTACGAGCAGTACTTC. Residues: CAISDSGSTNYEQYF. This sequence joins TRBV10-3 and TRBJ2-7; D unresolved. This CDR3 has 15 amino acids. CDR1 and CDR2 (germline): ENHRY, SYGVKD. The V end lost 3 bases, the J end lost 3 bases, and 15 bases lay between the germline ends.

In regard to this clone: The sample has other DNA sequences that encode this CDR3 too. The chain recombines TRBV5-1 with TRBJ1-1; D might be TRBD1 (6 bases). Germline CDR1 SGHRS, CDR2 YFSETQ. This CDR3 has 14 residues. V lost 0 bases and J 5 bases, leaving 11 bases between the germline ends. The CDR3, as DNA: TGCGCCAGCAGCTTGGTAAGGGGGGTAACTGAAGCTTTCTTT. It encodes CASSLVRGVTEAFF.

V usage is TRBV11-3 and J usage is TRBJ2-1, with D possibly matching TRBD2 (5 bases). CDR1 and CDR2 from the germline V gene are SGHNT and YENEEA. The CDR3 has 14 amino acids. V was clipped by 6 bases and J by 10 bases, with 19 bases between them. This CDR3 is CASSHDPEGREQFF. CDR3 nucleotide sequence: TGTGCCAGCAGTCACGACCCCGAGGGCCGGGAGCAGTTCTTC.

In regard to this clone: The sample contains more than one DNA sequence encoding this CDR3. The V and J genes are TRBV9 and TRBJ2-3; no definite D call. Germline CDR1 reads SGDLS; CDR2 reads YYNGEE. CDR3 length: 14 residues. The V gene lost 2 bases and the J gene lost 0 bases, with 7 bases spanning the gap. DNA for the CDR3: TGTGCCAGCAGCGTTCAGAGTAGCACAGATACGCAGTATTTT. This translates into CASSVQSSTDTQYF.

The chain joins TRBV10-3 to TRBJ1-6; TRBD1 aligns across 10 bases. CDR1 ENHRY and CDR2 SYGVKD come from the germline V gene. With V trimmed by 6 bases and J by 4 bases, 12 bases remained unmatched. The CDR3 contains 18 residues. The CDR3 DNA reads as TGTGCCATCAGGGGGTCCCCGGGACAGGGGTCATATAATTCACCCCTCCACTTT. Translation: CAIRGSPGQGSYNSPLHF.

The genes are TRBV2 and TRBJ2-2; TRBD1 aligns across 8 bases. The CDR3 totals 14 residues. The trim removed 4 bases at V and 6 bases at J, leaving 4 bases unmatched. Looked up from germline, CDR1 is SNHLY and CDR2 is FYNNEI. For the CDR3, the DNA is TGTGCCAGCAGTGGACAGGGGTTGGCCGGGGAGCTGTTTTTT. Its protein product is CASSGQGLAGELFF.

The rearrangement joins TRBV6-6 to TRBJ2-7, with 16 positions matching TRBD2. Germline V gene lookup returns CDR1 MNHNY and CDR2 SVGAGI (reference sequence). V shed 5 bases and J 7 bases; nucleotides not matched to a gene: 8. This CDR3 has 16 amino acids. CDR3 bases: TGTGCCAGCAGTCCGGGACTAGCGGGAGGGCCGAGGGAGCAGTACTTC. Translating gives CASSPGLAGGPREQYF.

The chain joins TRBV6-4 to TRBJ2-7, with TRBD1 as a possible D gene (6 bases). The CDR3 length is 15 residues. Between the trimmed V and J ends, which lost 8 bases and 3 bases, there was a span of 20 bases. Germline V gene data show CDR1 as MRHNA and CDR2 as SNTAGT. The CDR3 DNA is TGTGCCAGCTGGTGGGGGCAGGAGATTATCTACGAGCAGTACTTC. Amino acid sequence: CASWWGQEIIYEQYF.

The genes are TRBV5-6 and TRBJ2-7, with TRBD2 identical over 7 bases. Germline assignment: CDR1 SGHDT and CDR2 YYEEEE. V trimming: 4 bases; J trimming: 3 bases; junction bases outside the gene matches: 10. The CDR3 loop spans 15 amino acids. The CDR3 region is CASSLIRDYYYEQYF. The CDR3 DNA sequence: TGTGCCAGCAGCCTAATCCGGGACTACTACTACGAGCAGTACTTC.

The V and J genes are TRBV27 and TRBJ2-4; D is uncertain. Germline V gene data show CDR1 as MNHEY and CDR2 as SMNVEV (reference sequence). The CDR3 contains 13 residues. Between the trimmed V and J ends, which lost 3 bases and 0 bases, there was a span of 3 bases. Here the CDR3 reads CASSFLAKNIQYF. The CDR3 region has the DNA TGTGCCAGCAGTTTCTTAGCCAAAAACATTCAGTACTTC.

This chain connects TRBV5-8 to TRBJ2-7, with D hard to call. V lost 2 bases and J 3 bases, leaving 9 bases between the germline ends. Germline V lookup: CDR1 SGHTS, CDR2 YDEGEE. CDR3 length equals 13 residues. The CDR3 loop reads CASSFDMGYEQYF. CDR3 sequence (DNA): TGTGCCAGCAGCTTCGACATGGGCTACGAGCAGTACTTC. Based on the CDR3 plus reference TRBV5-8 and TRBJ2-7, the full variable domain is EAGVTQSPTHLIKTRGQQATLRCSPISGHTSVYWYQQALGLGLQFLLWYDEGEERNRGNFPPRFSGRQFPNYSSELNVNALELEDSALYLCASSFDMGYEQYFGPGTRLTVT.

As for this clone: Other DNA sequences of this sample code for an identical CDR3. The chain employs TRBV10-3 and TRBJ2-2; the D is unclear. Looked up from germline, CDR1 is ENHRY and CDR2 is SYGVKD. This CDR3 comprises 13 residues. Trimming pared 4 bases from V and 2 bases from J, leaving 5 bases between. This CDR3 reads CAISGVNTGELFF. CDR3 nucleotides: TGTGCCATCAGTGGCGTTAACACCGGGGAGCTGTTTTTT.

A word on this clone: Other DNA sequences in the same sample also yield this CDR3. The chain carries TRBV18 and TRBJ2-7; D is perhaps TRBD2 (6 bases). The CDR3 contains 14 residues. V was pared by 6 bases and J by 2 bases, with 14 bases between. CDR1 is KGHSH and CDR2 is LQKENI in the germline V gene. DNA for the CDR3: TGTGCCAGCTCCCCCCCCGGGACTCCCTACGAGCAGTACTTC. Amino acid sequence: CASSPPGTPYEQYF.

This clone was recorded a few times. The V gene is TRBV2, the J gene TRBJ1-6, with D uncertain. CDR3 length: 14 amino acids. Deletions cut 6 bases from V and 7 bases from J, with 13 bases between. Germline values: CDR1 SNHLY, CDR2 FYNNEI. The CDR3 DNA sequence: TGTGCCAGCAGCGACATCCCAGACAATTCACCCCTCCACTTT. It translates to CASSDIPDNSPLHF.

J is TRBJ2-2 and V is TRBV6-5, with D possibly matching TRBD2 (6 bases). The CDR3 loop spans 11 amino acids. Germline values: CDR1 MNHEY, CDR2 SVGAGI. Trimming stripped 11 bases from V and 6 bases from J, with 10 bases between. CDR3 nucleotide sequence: TGTGCCGCCCGGGGGTCCGGGGAGCTGTTTTTT. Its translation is CAARGSGELFF.

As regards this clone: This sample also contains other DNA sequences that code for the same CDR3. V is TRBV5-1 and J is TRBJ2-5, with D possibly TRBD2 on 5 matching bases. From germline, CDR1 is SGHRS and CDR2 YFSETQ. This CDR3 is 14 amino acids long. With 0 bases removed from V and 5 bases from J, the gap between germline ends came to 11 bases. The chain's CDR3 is CASSLDAGQETQYF. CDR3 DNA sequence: TGCGCCAGCAGCTTGGATGCGGGTCAGGAGACCCAGTACTTC.

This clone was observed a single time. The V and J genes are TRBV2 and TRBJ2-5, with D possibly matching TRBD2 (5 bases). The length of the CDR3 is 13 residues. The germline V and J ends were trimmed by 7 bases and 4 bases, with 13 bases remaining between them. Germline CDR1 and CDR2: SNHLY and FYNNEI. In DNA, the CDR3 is TGTGCCAGCAAAGGAGTTGGAGGAGAGACCCAGTACTTC. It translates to CASKGVGGETQYF.

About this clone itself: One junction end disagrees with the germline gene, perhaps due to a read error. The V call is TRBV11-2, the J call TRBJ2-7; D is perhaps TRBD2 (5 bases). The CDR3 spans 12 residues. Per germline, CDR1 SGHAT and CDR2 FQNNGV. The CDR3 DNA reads TGTGCCAGCAGGGGAGTGGGCGGATCTCATAACTTC. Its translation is CASRGVGGSHNF.

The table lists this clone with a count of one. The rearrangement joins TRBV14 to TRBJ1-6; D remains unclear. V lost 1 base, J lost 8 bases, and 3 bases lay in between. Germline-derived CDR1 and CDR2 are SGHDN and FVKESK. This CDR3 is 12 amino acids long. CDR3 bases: TGTGCCAGCAGCCAAGTCGATTCACCCCTCCACTTT. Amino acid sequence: CASSQVDSPLHF.